Listed below are T cell receptor beta chains from one sample, sequenced in a study of T cell repertoires in cytomegalovirus infection. Their specific antigens are unknown. One entry per CDR3 protein, called by TCRdb with MiXCR from the reads. The sample holds 700,000 to 900,000 distinct CDR3 sequences, almost 30% seen once. The sample in question was cultured CD8+ T cells from PBMCs, obtained from culture after CMV antigen stimulation. The source of these receptors is a human donor in good health (CMV status not recorded). Some clones in this sample may be carry-over from other donors' samples. CDR3s include the opening cysteine and the closing phenylalanine or tryptophan. D genes are given only for firm matches. The listing skips clone size in some rows; elsewhere it reads once, few, many or a size class.

-,TRBV28,-,CASTSPRAHTQYF
-,TRBV6-6,few,CASSYGTRGGNEQFF
-,TRBV27,-,CASSHRPNEKLFF
TRBD1,TRBV24-1,few,CATSQGARQPQHF
TRBD2,TRBV6-2/TRBV6-3,few,CAIGLAGNTDTQYF
-,TRBV7-8,many,CASRPRGASYEQYF
-,TRBV5-6,once,CASSLGLQASSYEQYF
-,TRBV4-3,-,CASKEEGWNTEAFF
-,TRBV7-6,-,CASSFRGLNEAFF
-,TRBV7-8,few,CASSDKYYGYTF
-,TRBV10-3,-,CAIRIGALSGANVLTF
-,TRBV7-2,-,CASSSAETLRVTDTQYF
-,TRBV5-1,few,CASSFEGAPNTGELFF
TRBD1,TRBV5-4,-,CASSFSPYRDRVYGYTF
-,TRBV7-9,few,CASSSAGDSEAFF
-,TRBV15,-,CATIQGGGNQPQHF
TRBD2,TRBV6-1,-,CASGTSGGAPTGELFF
-,TRBV29-1,few,CSVGRDTSTDTQYF
TRBD1,TRBV6-1,-,CASSLPQGARAFF
TRBD1,TRBV7-3,few,CASSSTGGGTYNEQFF
-,TRBV27,few,CASSWTVSYNEQFF
TRBD1,TRBV12-3/TRBV12-4,-,CASTPDRDSSYEQYF
TRBD2,TRBV12-3/TRBV12-4,once,CASSPPDSGDLEQYF
-,TRBV4-1,many,CASSQTGPTEAFF
-,TRBV6-1,-,CASSAQFRAKNIQYF
TRBD2,TRBV19,-,CASSILAGGTNEQFF